This entry lists 27 T cell receptor beta chains sequenced from one sample in a study of CXCR3-negative and CXCR3-positive naive CD8 T cells. Study outcomes and limitations: Hydrophobicity was higher for TRB CDR3s found in CXCR3-positive naive cells than in CXCR3-negative naive cells.

UMI-labeled 5' RACE yielded the TRB cDNA libraries. TCRdb reworked the 5' RACE reads into one entry per CDR3 protein, no DNA. The sample has around 95,000 distinct CDR3 sequences. No antigen is known for these receptors. The specimen was naive CXCR3+ CD8+ T cells from blood. Sample subset: CD45RO-CCR7+CD27+CD95- naive CD8+ T cells expressing CXCR3 (TNR3+). These receptors originate from a human donor in good health. Some clones in this sample may be carry-over from other donors' samples.

This sequence joins TRBV4-3 and TRBJ2-7; TCRdb picks TRBD1, but there is no DNA to check that call. The CDR3 covers 15 residues. Germline V gene data show CDR1 as LGHNA and CDR2 as YSLEER. Here the CDR3 reads CASSQTGTASYEQYF.

The J gene is TRBJ2-1, the V gene TRBV11-1; TCRdb selects TRBD2, and the lack of DNA leaves this call unchecked. This CDR3 contains 15 residues. Per the germline V gene, CDR1 is SGHAT and CDR2 is FQDESV (reference sequence). CDR3 loop: CASSFYGGALNEQSF.

The V call is TRBV9, the J call TRBJ1-2. The CDR3 covers 15 residues. CDR1 and CDR2 from the germline V gene are SGDLS and YYNGEE. The CDR3 is CASSDQQYNNYGYTF.

This CDR3 is CASSLVPQNEQFF. The V call is TRBV5-1, the J call TRBJ2-1. CDR3 length: 13 residues. Germline V gives CDR1 SGHRS, CDR2 YFSETQ.

The gene calls are TRBV9 and TRBJ2-2. The CDR3 consists of 15 residues. The germline V gene encodes CDR1 SGDLS and CDR2 YYNGEE. CDR3 sequence reads: CASSSFRLQPGELFF.

CDR3: CASRLDRGNSPLHF. The chain is built from TRBV5-6 and TRBJ1-6; TCRdb picks TRBD1, but there is no DNA to check that call. The CDR3 totals 14 residues. Germline-derived CDR1 and CDR2 are SGHDT and YYEEEE.

This rearrangement joins TRBV10-3 to TRBJ2-7; TCRdb proposes TRBD1, but this gene call is untestable without DNA. Germline assignment: CDR1 ENHRY and CDR2 SYGVKD. There are 18 residues in the CDR3. Here the CDR3 reads CAISRSEPKGISPYEQYF.

V usage is TRBV4-1 and J usage is TRBJ2-3; TCRdb's D gene call, TRBD1, goes unchecked for lack of DNA. The CDR3 has 16 residues. Germline V gene lookup returns CDR1 MGHRA and CDR2 YSYEKL. Here the CDR3 reads CASSPYAGANTDTQYF.

The chain has TRBV29-1 and TRBJ2-7. Per germline, CDR1 SQVTM and CDR2 ANQGSEA. The CDR3 consists of 14 residues. CDR3 sequence: CSVEVQSQTYEQYF.

This rearrangement joins TRBV7-9 to TRBJ2-2; lacking DNA, the TRBD1 call made by TCRdb goes unchecked. Looked up from germline, CDR1 is SEHNR and CDR2 is FQNEAQ (reference sequence). This CDR3 is 18 amino acids long. The CDR3 protein is CASSTLITGTGYTGELFF.

This chain uses TRBV21-1 with TRBJ2-5. TRBV21-1 is a documented pseudogene. The CDR3 runs 18 residues. The CDR3 here is CASSKVSPTGSWGETQYF.

This rearrangement joins TRBV4-1 to TRBJ2-7; TCRdb's D call of TRBD2 is untestable without DNA. CDR3 length equals 17 residues. CDR1 and CDR2 (germline): MGHRA, YSYEKL. The CDR3 loop is CASSQRGLAGEAYEQYF.

This chain links TRBV10-3 with TRBJ2-5; TCRdb's assignment of TRBD1 cannot be checked, as there is no DNA. The CDR3 runs 14 residues. In germline, CDR1 is ENHRY, CDR2 SYGVKD. The CDR3 loop reads CAISDPTGVASQYF.

The chain couples TRBV2 to TRBJ2-3; without DNA, the TCRdb call of TRBD1 cannot be checked. This CDR3 region has 19 residues. Germline V CDR1 and CDR2: SNHLY, FYNNEI. The CDR3 sequence: CASSSLGAVTGDSPDTQYF.

The chain uses TRBV7-3 and TRBJ2-1; TCRdb's D gene call, TRBD2, goes unchecked for lack of DNA. Germline CDR1 and CDR2: SGHTA and FQGTGA. This CDR3 has 16 residues. The CDR3 is CASSSQLARVYNEQFF. Full variable domain (rest looked up from reference TRBV7-3 and TRBJ2-1): GAGVSQTPSNKVTEKGKYVELRCDPISGHTALYWYRQSLGQGPEFLIYFQGTGAADDSGLPNDRFFAVRPEGSVSTLKIQRTERGDSAVYLCASSSQLARVYNEQFFGPGTRLTVL.

The chain combines TRBV12-3 or TRBV12-4 with TRBJ1-4; TCRdb indicates TRBD1, and absent DNA this call remains unverified. There are 15 residues in the CDR3. This CDR3 reads CARSSPGYRGEKLFF.

V is TRBV4-3 and J is TRBJ1-2; TCRdb indicates TRBD1, and absent DNA this call remains unverified. The CDR3 totals 14 residues. Germline V gene data show CDR1 as LGHNA and CDR2 as YSLEER. CDR3 sequence reads: CASSQYTGNYGYTF.

The CDR3: CASSPTGFYEQYF. V usage is TRBV6-2 or TRBV6-3 and J usage is TRBJ2-7; TCRdb names TRBD1, which stays unverified in the absence of DNA. This CDR3 has 13 residues. Germline CDR1 and CDR2: MNHEY and SVGEGT.

The V and J genes are TRBV3-1 and TRBJ1-1; the D gene TCRdb calls, TRBD1, cannot be checked with no DNA. CDR1 and CDR2 (germline): LGHDT, YNNKEL (reference sequence). This CDR3 is built from 17 residues. This CDR3 reads CASSPGTGGEGDTEAFF.

The V and J genes are TRBV30 and TRBJ2-3; without DNA, the TCRdb call of TRBD2 cannot be checked. This CDR3 has 15 residues. From germline, CDR1 is GTSNPN and CDR2 SVGIG (reference sequence). The CDR3 loop is CAWSGGLAIADTQYF.

The chain recombines TRBV5-1 with TRBJ2-2; TCRdb indicates TRBD1, and absent DNA this call remains unverified. There are 13 residues in the CDR3. Germline CDR1 is SGHRS and CDR2 is YFSETQ. The CDR3 reads CASSPPSHGELFF.

The genes are TRBV20-1 and TRBJ1-1; the TCRdb call, TRBD1, lacks DNA for checking. The CDR3 is made up of 13 amino acids. CDR1 DFQATT and CDR2 SNEGSKA come from the germline V gene (reference sequence). The chain's CDR3 is CSARDTGDTEAFF.

The CDR3 loop reads CASSLAVGDGYTF. The chain combines TRBV7-6 with TRBJ1-2. CDR3 size: 13 residues. The germline CDR1 and CDR2 sequences are SGHVS and FNYEAQ. Full variable domain (outside the CDR3, taken from reference TRBV7-6 and TRBJ1-2): GAGVSQSPRYKVTKRGQDVALRCDPISGHVSLYWYRQALGQGPEFLTYFNYEAQQDKSGLPNDRFSAERPEGSISTLTIQRTEQRDSAMYRCASSLAVGDGYTFGSGTRLTVV.

The chain carries TRBV3-1 and TRBJ2-3; TCRdb returns TRBD2, unconfirmable since there is no DNA. Germline assignment: CDR1 LGHDT and CDR2 YNNKEL (reference sequence). The CDR3 runs to 17 residues. The CDR3 spells CASSQPGLAEGTDTQYF.

The J gene is TRBJ1-1, the V gene TRBV14. This CDR3 is built from 13 residues. Germline-derived CDR1 and CDR2 are SGHDN and FVKESK. The CDR3 spells CASSQELSAEAFF.

The chain is built from TRBV13 and TRBJ2-7; lacking DNA, the TRBD1 call made by TCRdb goes unchecked. From germline, CDR1 is PRHDT and CDR2 FYEKMQ (reference sequence). This CDR3 comprises 14 residues. The CDR3 reads CASSLGTGGYEQYF.

This sequence joins TRBV9 and TRBJ2-1; TCRdb designates TRBD1, a call that cannot be tested without DNA. Germline-derived CDR1 and CDR2 are SGDLS and YYNGEE. This CDR3 spans 16 amino acids. The CDR3 protein is CASSVGGGGPYNEQFF.